These 9 T cell receptor beta chains came from one sample sequenced in a study of blood T cells in healthy people across ages. Together with a sample-barcoded 5' primer, a J-beta primer mix was included in a second PCR lasting roughly 7 to 11 cycles. TCRdb itself ran the 5' RACE reads through MiXCR, one entry per CDR3 protein. This table has about 570,000 distinct CDR3 sequences, about 25% appearing once. Sequenced material: blood. These receptors came from a woman between 65 and 79 years old in good health.

J is TRBJ2-5 and V is TRBV29-1; 9 nucleotides align to TRBD2. Trimming at V came to 4 bases and at J to 2 bases, leaving 2 bases not matched to a gene. The CDR3 spans 13 residues. Germline CDR1 is SQVTM and CDR2 is ANQGSEA. The CDR3 reads CSVGLAVQETQYF. CDR3 nucleotides: TGCAGCGTTGGACTAGCGGTACAAGAGACCCAGTACTTC. Supplemented by reference TRBV29-1 and TRBJ2-5, the full variable domain reads SAVISQKPSRDICQRGTSLTIQCQVDSQVTMMFWYRQQPGQSLTLIATANQGSEATYESGFVIDKFPISRPNLTFSTLTVSNMSPEDSSIYLCSVGLAVQETQYFGPGTRLLVL.

The chain combines TRBV29-1 with TRBJ1-1; the D gene is possibly TRBD1 (5 bases). Deletions cut 7 bases from V and 4 bases from J, with 13 bases between. Germline V gene sequence: CDR1 SQVTM, CDR2 ANQGSEA. The CDR3 has 12 residues. This CDR3 is CSGQRGGTEAFF. As DNA, the CDR3 is TGCAGCGGTCAGAGGGGAGGCACTGAAGCTTTCTTT.

This clonotype was seen a few times. The germline gene is not matched at one end of the junction; a read error may be the cause. V is TRBV13 and J is TRBJ2-7, with a possible D match to TRBD1 (6 bases). Germline assignment: CDR1 PRHDT and CDR2 FYEKMQ (reference sequence). CDR3 length: 13 amino acids. CDR3 amino acids: CASSSGVFYEQCF. CDR3 nucleotide sequence: TGTGCCAGCAGCTCAGGGGTTTTCTACGAGCAGTGCTTC.

This clonotype was counted at least ten times. The chain combines TRBV4-1 with TRBJ2-5; D perhaps matches TRBD2 (5 bases). The CDR3 sequence is 14 residues long. V was shortened by 4 bases and J by 2 bases, with 11 bases between the two germline ends. Germline V lookup: CDR1 MGHRA, CDR2 YSYEKL. This CDR3 reads CASSPRGLQETQYF. CDR3 bases: TGCGCCAGCAGCCCTCGTGGACTTCAAGAGACCCAGTACTTC.

The rearrangement links TRBV6-1 to TRBJ2-3, with D perhaps matching TRBD1 (6 bases). CDR1 and CDR2 (germline): MNHNS, SASEGT. Trimming took 6 bases from V and 1 from J, leaving 11 bases between them. This CDR3 has 14 residues. The CDR3 bases are TGTGCCAGCAGCTACCGGACAGGCACAGATACGCAGTATTTT. Amino acid sequence: CASSYRTGTDTQYF.

The V and J genes are TRBV7-9 and TRBJ2-5, with D unresolved. The last part of the DNA fits TRBJ2-7 better; the J call may be wrong. Germline V gives CDR1 SEHNR, CDR2 FQNEAQ (reference sequence). This CDR3 contains 11 residues. CDR3 protein: CASSSGPEQYF. The CDR3, as DNA: TGTGCCAGCAGCTCCGGACCCGAGCAGTACTTC.

The V and J genes are TRBV7-9 and TRBJ1-4; 7 nucleotides match TRBD1. The J segment lost 15 bases and the V segment lost 5 bases, leaving 12 bases of the junction unmatched. The CDR3 is 13 amino acids. Germline assignment: CDR1 SEHNR and CDR2 FQNEAQ (reference sequence). The CDR3 region has the DNA TGTGCCAGCAGCCAACAGGGGTGGCGAAAGGTGTTTTTT. Its translation is CASSQQGWRKVFF.

This clonotype was observed a single time. The chain employs TRBV6-6 and TRBJ2-7; D might be TRBD1 (7 bases). CDR1 MNHNY and CDR2 SVGAGI come from the germline V gene (reference sequence). V lost 5 bases and J 5 bases, leaving 16 bases between the germline ends. The length of the CDR3 is 14 residues. This CDR3 reads CASSVGQGGNEQYF. The CDR3 nucleotides are TGTGCCAGCAGTGTGGGCCAGGGGGGCAACGAGCAGTACTTC.

The CDR3 nucleotides are TGCAGTGCTAGAGATCATAAGACCCAGTACTTC. Translated: CSARDHKTQYF. This chain connects TRBV20-1 to TRBJ2-5; D call uncertain. CDR3 length equals 11 residues. Trimming shortened V by 0 bases and J by 6 bases, and 5 bases separated the two germline ends. CDR1 and CDR2 from the germline V gene are DFQATT and SNEGSKA (reference sequence).